The clone carrying this T cell receptor (beta chain) was detected ten times or more. Molecules of cDNA were individually given unique molecular identifiers that were attached to them. MiXCR, applied by TCRdb to the 5' RACE reads, yields one record per CDR3 protein. In the table there are tens of thousands of distinct CDR3 sequences, about 12% of which are singletons. The sample originates from a study of early T cells in non-severe SARS-CoV-2 infection. Deletions cut 4 bases from V and 5 bases from J, with 13 bases between. CDR1 is SGHKS, CDR2 YYEKEE, per germline (reference sequence). The CDR3 has 13 amino acids.

The chain recombines TRBV5-5 with TRBJ2-7; D not resolved. The receptor's source is an adult who was a healthcare worker with PCR-confirmed SARS-CoV-2 infection or an uninfected control (not recorded which). The sequencing here drew on whole blood, taken at baseline. CDR3 sequence: CASSAISSDEQYF. DNA of the CDR3: TGTGCCAGCAGCGCGATTAGCTCGGACGAGCAGTACTTC.